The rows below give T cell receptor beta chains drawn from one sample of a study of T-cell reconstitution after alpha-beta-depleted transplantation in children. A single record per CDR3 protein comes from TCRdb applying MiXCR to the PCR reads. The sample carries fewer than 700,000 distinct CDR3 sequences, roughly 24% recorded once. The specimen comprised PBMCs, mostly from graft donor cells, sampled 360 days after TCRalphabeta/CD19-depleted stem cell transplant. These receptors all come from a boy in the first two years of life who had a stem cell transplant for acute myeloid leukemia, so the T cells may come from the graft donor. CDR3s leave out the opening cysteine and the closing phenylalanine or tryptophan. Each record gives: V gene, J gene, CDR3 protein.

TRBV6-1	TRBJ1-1	ASTYRTGGSEAF
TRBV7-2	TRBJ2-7	ASSLAGETLYEQY
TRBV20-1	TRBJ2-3	SATLPYTDTQY
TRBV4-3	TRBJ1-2	ASSPGVGNYGYT
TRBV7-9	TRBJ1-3	ASSLKGTGNTIY
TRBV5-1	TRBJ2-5	ASSLSIAGGSPQY
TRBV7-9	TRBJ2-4	ASSLALQKNIQY
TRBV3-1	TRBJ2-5	ASSQVSETQY
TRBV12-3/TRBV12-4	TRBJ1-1	ASTLAQVNTEAF
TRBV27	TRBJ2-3	ASSLSVATDTQY
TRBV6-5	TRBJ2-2	ASSPEGSRQVRTGELF
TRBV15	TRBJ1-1	ATSRPPGTEAF
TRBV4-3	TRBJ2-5	ASSQGAGGGETQY
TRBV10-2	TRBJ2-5	ASSEYPTVQETQY
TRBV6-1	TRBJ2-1	ASSPLKVIYNEQF
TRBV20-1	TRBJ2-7	SARGQASSYEQY
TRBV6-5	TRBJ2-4	ASSYSGIQY
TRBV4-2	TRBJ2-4	ASSQDHRGLAKNIQY
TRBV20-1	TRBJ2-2	SAYYRATGELF
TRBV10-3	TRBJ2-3	AIRGLALDTQY
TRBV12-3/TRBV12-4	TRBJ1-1	ASSPFSSTEAF
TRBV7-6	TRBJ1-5	ASSLEQGESNQPQH
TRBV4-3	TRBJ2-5	ASSQDAEGREETQY
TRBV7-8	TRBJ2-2	ASSPITYRTGELF
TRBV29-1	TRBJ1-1	SVVLGMNTEAF
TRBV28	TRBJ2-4	ASSLGGVLAKNIQY
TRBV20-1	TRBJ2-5	SARDWARGAETQY
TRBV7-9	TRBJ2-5	ASAGGMGETQY
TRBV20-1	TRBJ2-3	SASFGVDTQY
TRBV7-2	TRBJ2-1	ASSLSLPISNEQF
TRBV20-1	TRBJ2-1	SARALGVAVWNEQF
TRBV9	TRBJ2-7	ASSASPGLPEQY
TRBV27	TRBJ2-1	ASSSPAGGSDEQF
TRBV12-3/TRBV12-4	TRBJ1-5	ASRGEDQPQH
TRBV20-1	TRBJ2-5	SAPQAGQETQY
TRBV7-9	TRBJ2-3	ASTLLQGPDTQY
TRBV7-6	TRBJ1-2	ASSLRQGDGYT
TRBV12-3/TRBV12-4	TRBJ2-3	ASSLRQGTGADTQY
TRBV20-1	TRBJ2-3	SARDSASGGAQY
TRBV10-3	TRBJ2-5	ATEQGLGLVRQETQY
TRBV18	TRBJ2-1	ASSPLGTGDNEQF
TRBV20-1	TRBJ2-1	SARDWKISSYNEQF
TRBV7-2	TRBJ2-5	ASSLASEEPTLETQY
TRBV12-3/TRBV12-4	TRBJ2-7	ASFNQGGTVSYEQY